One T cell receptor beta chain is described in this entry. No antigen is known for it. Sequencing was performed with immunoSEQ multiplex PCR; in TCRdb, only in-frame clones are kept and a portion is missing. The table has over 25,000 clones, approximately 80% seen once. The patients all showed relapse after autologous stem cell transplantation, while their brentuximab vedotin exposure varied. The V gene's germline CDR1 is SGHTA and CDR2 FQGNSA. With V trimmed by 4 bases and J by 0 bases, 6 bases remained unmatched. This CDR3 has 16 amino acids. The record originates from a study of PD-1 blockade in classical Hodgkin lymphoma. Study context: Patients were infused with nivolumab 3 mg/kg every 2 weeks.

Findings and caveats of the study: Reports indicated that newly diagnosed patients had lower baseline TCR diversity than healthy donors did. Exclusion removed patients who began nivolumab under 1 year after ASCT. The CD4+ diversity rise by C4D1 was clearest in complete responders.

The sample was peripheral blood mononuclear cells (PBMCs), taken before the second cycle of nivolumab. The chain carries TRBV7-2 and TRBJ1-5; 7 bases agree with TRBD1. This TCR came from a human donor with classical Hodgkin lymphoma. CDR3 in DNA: TGTGCCAGCAGCTCCCAGACAGGGCTTAGCAATCAGCCCCAGCATTTT. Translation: CASSSQTGLSNQPQHF. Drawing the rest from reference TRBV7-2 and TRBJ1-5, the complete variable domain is GAGVSQSPSNKVTEKGKDVELRCDPISGHTALYWYRQSLGQGLEFLIYFQGNSAPDKSGLPSDRFSAERTGGSVSTLTIQRTQQEDSAVYLCASSSQTGLSNQPQHFGDGTRLSIL.